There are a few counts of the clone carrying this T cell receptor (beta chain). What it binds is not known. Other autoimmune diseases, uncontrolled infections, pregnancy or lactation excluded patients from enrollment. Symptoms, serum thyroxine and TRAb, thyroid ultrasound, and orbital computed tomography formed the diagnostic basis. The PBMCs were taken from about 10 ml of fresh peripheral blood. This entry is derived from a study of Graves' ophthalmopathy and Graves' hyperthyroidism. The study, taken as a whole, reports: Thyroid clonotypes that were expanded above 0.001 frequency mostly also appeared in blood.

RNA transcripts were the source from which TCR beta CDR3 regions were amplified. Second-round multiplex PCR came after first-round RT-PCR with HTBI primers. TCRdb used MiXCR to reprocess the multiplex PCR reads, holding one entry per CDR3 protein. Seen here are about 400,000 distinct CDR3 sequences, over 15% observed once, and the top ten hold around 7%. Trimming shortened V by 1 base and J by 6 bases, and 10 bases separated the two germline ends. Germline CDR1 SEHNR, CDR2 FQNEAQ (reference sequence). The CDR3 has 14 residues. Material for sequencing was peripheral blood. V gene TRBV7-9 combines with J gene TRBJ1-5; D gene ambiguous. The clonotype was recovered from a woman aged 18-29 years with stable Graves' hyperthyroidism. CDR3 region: CASSLGAETQPQHF. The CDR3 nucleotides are TGTGCCAGCAGCTTAGGGGCAGAAACTCAGCCCCAGCATTTT.